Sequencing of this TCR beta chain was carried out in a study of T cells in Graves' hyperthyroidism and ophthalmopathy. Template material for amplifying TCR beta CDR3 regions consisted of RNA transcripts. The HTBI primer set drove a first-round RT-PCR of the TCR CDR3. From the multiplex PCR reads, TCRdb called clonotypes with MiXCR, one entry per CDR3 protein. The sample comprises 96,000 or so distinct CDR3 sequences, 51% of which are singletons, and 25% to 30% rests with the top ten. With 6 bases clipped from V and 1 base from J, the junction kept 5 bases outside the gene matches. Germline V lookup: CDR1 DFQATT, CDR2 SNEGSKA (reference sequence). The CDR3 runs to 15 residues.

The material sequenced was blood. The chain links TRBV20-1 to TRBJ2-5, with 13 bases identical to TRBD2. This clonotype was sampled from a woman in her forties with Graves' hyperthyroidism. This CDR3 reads CSAQGLAGLQETQYF. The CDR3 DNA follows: TGCAGTGCACAGGGACTAGCGGGACTCCAAGAGACCCAGTACTTC.